One sample yielded the 25 T cell receptor beta chains listed below, sequenced in a study of beta chain features in type 1 diabetes. The entirety of the isolated RNA underwent reverse transcription, so expressed TCRB transcripts were sequenced. Method: immunoSEQ multiplex PCR; TCRdb's copy keeps in-frame clones and lacks some. This table holds 250,000 to 350,000 clones, approximately 11% found once. Specimen: naive CD4+ T cells from blood. The receptors here all came from a woman aged 25 to 39 in good health.

This clone occurred a few times. The chain has TRBV7-2 and TRBJ1-5, with D perhaps matching TRBD1 (6 bases). The V and J ends lost 4 bases and 1 base respectively, with 11 bases between them. Germline V lookup: CDR1 SGHTA, CDR2 FQGNSA. The CDR3 is 15 residues long. DNA for the CDR3: TGTGCCAGCAGCTCGCAAGGACAGAGCAATCAGCCCCAGCATTTT. This encodes CASSSQGQSNQPQHF.

This clone showed up just a few times. The chain couples TRBV14 to TRBJ2-1; 9 nucleotides line up with TRBD2. Germline CDR1 reads SGHDN; CDR2 reads FVKESK. The CDR3 contains 14 residues. The V segment lost 5 bases and the J segment 6 bases; nucleotides outside the gene matches: 5. The DNA for the CDR3 is TGTGCCAGCAGCAGCGGGAGGTACGGCAATGAGCAGTTCTTC. It yields the protein CASSSGRYGNEQFF.

This clone was counted only a few times. The CDR3 region has the DNA TGTGCCAGCAGTGAATACTACGAGCAGTACTTC. Encoded protein: CASSEYYEQYF. The rearrangement joins TRBV6-4 to TRBJ2-7; D ambiguous. CDR1 is MRHNA, CDR2 SNTAGT, per germline. Trimming stripped 3 bases from V and 3 bases from J, with 3 bases between. This CDR3 has 11 amino acids.

The rearrangement links TRBV7-6 to TRBJ2-1, with 9 bases aligning to TRBD1. The CDR3 loop spans 16 amino acids. The V and J ends lost 0 bases and 3 bases, in that order; junction bases with no gene match: 3. Germline loops: CDR1 SGHVS, CDR2 FNYEAQ. The CDR3 DNA reads TGTGCCAGCAGCTTAGCCGTGACAGGGGGCTACAATGAGCAGTTCTTC. It codes for CASSLAVTGGYNEQFF.

V gene TRBV5-1 combines with J gene TRBJ2-1; D remains unclear. V was clipped by 5 bases and J by 7 bases, with 13 bases between them. This CDR3 comprises 13 residues. Germline V lookup: CDR1 SGHRS, CDR2 YFSETQ. The CDR3, as DNA: TGCGCCAGCAGTCCCCTAGGTTTAAATGAGCAGTTCTTC. Protein: CASSPLGLNEQFF.

J is TRBJ2-2 and V is TRBV11-2; 8 nucleotides match TRBD1. CDR1 SGHAT and CDR2 FQNNGV come from the germline V gene. The CDR3 covers 16 residues. Trimming at V came to 4 bases and at J to 7 bases, leaving 11 bases not matched to a gene. In nucleotides, the CDR3 is TGTGCCAGCAGCTCGGGACAGGTTGCTAGTCGCGGGGAGCTGTTTTTT. The encoded protein is CASSSGQVASRGELFF. Combining the CDR3 with reference TRBV11-2 and TRBJ2-2 gives the whole variable domain EAGVAQSPRYKIIEKRQSVAFWCNPISGHATLYWYQQILGQGPKLLIQFQNNGVVDDSQLPKDRFSAERLKGVDSTLKIQPAKLEDSAVYLCASSSGQVASRGELFFGEGSRLTVL.

V and J are TRBV27 and TRBJ2-4; D possibly corresponds to TRBD2 (5 bases). The CDR3 loop spans 14 amino acids. The germline V and J ends were trimmed by 2 bases and 6 bases, with 11 bases remaining between them. The V gene's germline CDR1 is MNHEY and CDR2 SMNVEV (reference sequence). The CDR3 DNA reads as TGTGCCAGCAGTTTAATCCGGGGTGCAAACATTCAGTACTTC. Protein sequence: CASSLIRGANIQYF.

CDR3 region: CASSLPDRGTGELFF. DNA of the CDR3: TGTGCCAGCAGTTTACCCGACAGGGGAACCGGGGAGCTGTTTTTT. The V call is TRBV28, the J call TRBJ2-2, with 8 bases lining up with TRBD1. After removal of 2 bases from V and 5 bases from J, the junction contained 4 bases not matched to a gene. This CDR3 region has 15 residues. Germline V lookup: CDR1 MDHEN, CDR2 SYDVKM.

This clone has just a few counts. The chain is built from TRBV18 and TRBJ2-7, with D uncertain. Trimming cost V 6 bases and J 4 bases, with 7 bases left between them. The CDR3 extends over 11 amino acids. CDR1 and CDR2 (germline): KGHSH, LQKENI. Here the CDR3 reads CASSLKYEQYF. CDR3 nucleotide sequence: TGTGCCAGCTCCCTAAAATACGAGCAGTACTTC.

The chain has TRBV27 and TRBJ1-2; D is undetermined. CDR3 length equals 12 residues. Trimming stripped 6 bases from V and 6 bases from J, with 11 bases between. Germline loops: CDR1 MNHEY, CDR2 SMNVEV (reference sequence). The CDR3 DNA reads as TGTGCCAGCAGCTCCCTCGGTAATGGCTACACCTTC. The encoded protein is CASSSLGNGYTF.

This clone was seen a few times. The chain couples TRBV5-1 to TRBJ2-1, with 9 positions matching TRBD2. Trimming took 6 bases from V and 0 from J; bases not matched to a gene: 7. The CDR3 loop spans 16 amino acids. CDR1 is SGHRS and CDR2 is YFSETQ in the germline V gene. The CDR3 coding sequence is TGCGCCAGCATCCCTTTAGCGGGAGTCTCCTACAATGAGCAGTTCTTC. It encodes CASIPLAGVSYNEQFF.

There are a few counts of this clone. The chain carries TRBV5-4 and TRBJ2-1; 7 bases agree with TRBD1. V shed 4 bases and J 2 bases; nucleotides not matched to a gene: 6. The CDR3 covers 15 residues. Germline CDR1 is SGHNT and CDR2 is YYREEE (reference sequence). CDR3 residues: CASSLYRGPYNEQFF. CDR3 DNA: TGTGCCAGCAGCCTGTACAGGGGACCCTACAATGAGCAGTTCTTC.

This clone was seen a handful of times. The chain combines TRBV6-1 with TRBJ2-4, with D uncertain. The CDR3 loop spans 16 amino acids. The germline CDR1 and CDR2 sequences are MNHNS and SASEGT. Trimming shortened V by 3 bases and J by 0 bases, and 12 bases separated the two germline ends. CDR3 sequence (DNA): TGTGCCAGCAGTGATAGTGGGCAGACAGCCAAAAACATTCAGTACTTC. Amino acid sequence: CASSDSGQTAKNIQYF.

This clone occurred a few times. CDR3 bases: TGTGCCAGCAGCTTAGTCCTCGGGACATATTCGCGCACAGATACGCAGTATTTT. This translates into CASSLVLGTYSRTDTQYF. This rearrangement joins TRBV7-2 to TRBJ2-3; TRBD1 might be the D (6 bases). The CDR3 runs 18 residues. Trimming stripped 1 base from V and 1 base from J, with 18 bases between. CDR1 and CDR2 (germline): SGHTA, FQGNSA.

The table lists this clone with a few counts. The rearrangement joins TRBV7-2 to TRBJ2-3, with 7 bases matching TRBD2. Germline V gene sequence: CDR1 SGHTA, CDR2 FQGNSA. The CDR3 length is 15 residues. The V segment lost 6 bases and the J segment 0 bases; nucleotides outside the gene matches: 6. This CDR3 reads CASSISGTSTDTQYF. As DNA, the CDR3 is TGTGCCAGCAGTATAAGCGGGACTAGCACAGATACGCAGTATTTT.

Worth noting for this clone: The sample holds other DNA sequences that translate to the same CDR3. The chain employs TRBV29-1 and TRBJ2-3; TRBD1 aligns across 7 bases. The germline V gene has CDR1 SQVTM and CDR2 ANQGSEA. V was clipped by 3 bases and J by 3 bases; unmatched bases: 3. The CDR3 sequence is 13 residues long. The CDR3 DNA sequence: TGCAGCGTTGAGGCAGGGGGTACAGATACGCAGTATTTT. This sequence encodes CSVEAGGTDTQYF.

J is TRBJ2-1 and V is TRBV28, with TRBD2 matching 11 bases. V dropped 8 bases and J dropped 5; count of bases not matched to a gene: 11. The CDR3 runs to 16 residues. Germline V CDR1 and CDR2: MDHEN, SYDVKM. Here the CDR3 reads CASSPAGTSGHNEQFF. Here the CDR3 DNA reads TGTGCCAGCTCCCCCGCAGGGACTAGCGGTCACAATGAGCAGTTCTTC.

This clone has just a few counts. The chain employs TRBV5-1 and TRBJ2-3; maybe TRBD2 (5 bases). The germline gives CDR1 SGHRS, CDR2 YFSETQ. The CDR3 is made up of 16 amino acids. V lost 3 bases, J lost 0 bases, and 14 bases lay in between. Written as DNA, the CDR3 is TGCGCCAGCAGCTCGCTAGTGGGAGCTAGCACAGATACGCAGTATTTT. It specifies CASSSLVGASTDTQYF.

The chain joins TRBV6-5 to TRBJ1-5, with D maybe TRBD1 (6 bases). From germline, CDR1 is MNHEY and CDR2 SVGAGI. The V and J ends lost 0 bases and 6 bases respectively, with 15 bases between them. The CDR3 length is 16 residues. In nucleotides, the CDR3 is TGTGCCAGCAGTTACTCGAGATCGGGGGGCGGTCAGCCCCAGCATTTT. This encodes CASSYSRSGGGQPQHF.

The chain recombines TRBV6-1 with TRBJ1-1; D is uncertain. Per the germline V gene, CDR1 is MNHNS and CDR2 is SASEGT. The CDR3 contains 11 residues. Trimming took off 10 bases at V and 1 base at J, with 7 bases between the two ends. The CDR3 bases are TGTGCCACCCGGTGGAACACTGAAGCTTTCTTT. Translating gives CATRWNTEAFF.

The gene calls are TRBV29-1 and TRBJ2-6; 8 bases line up with TRBD1. Germline lookup yields CDR1 SQVTM and CDR2 ANQGSEA. The CDR3 sequence is 17 residues long. V shed 7 bases, J shed 2 bases, and the junction held 13 bases outside the gene matches. CDR3 amino acids: CSALSPQGVAGANVLTF. CDR3 DNA: TGCAGCGCTTTGAGCCCACAGGGGGTGGCTGGGGCCAACGTCCTGACTTTC.

Of note for this clone: This same CDR3 is encoded by further DNA sequences in the sample. V gene TRBV7-2 combines with J gene TRBJ2-5, with D perhaps matching TRBD1 (5 bases). The CDR3 length is 14 residues. CDR1 is SGHTA, CDR2 FQGNSA, per germline. Between the trimmed V and J ends, which lost 1 base and 2 bases, there was a span of 8 bases. DNA of the CDR3: TGTGCCAGCAGCTTAGGTCAGGGTCAAGAGACCCAGTACTTC. This encodes CASSLGQGQETQYF.

This clone occurred a few times. The J gene is TRBJ1-1, the V gene TRBV29-1; 7 nucleotides match TRBD1. This CDR3 is built from 14 residues. Germline values: CDR1 SQVTM, CDR2 ANQGSEA. J was trimmed by 0 bases and V by 7 bases; bases with no gene match: 8. Here the CDR3 reads CSASTGALNTEAFF. The CDR3 coding sequence is TGCAGCGCCTCAACAGGGGCCCTGAACACTGAAGCTTTCTTT.

The rearrangement joins TRBV28 to TRBJ1-2; TRBD1 matches 9 bases. The CDR3 spans 15 residues. The V segment lost 5 bases and the J segment 4 bases; nucleotides outside the gene matches: 8. Germline V gives CDR1 MDHEN, CDR2 SYDVKM. DNA for the CDR3: TGTGCCAGCAGTCCCCGGACAGGGGCACTCTATGGCTACACCTTC. This gives the protein CASSPRTGALYGYTF.

This clone was recorded a few times. V gene TRBV5-4 combines with J gene TRBJ2-1; 11 bases are shared with TRBD2. Trimming at V came to 3 bases and at J to 7 bases, leaving 9 bases not matched to a gene. Germline V gene lookup returns CDR1 SGHNT and CDR2 YYREEE (reference sequence). This CDR3 is 16 amino acids long. Written as DNA, the CDR3 is TGTGCCAGCAGCTCCCAGACTAGCGGGAAAGGGAATGAGCAGTTCTTC. Translation gives CASSSQTSGKGNEQFF.